These 9 T cell receptor beta chains share one sample of origin, sequenced in a study of cytomegalovirus exposure and HLA in healthy donors. Amplification used 60 Vbeta primers and 13 Jbeta primers. The repertoire was sequenced with immunoSEQ multiplex PCR; TCRdb's copy has only in-frame clones and lacks some. This sample carries about 120,000 clones, approximately 80% of them seen once, and the ten largest clones take about 1.7%. Source material: PBMCs. These receptors all come from a man aged 40-55 years in good health and CMV-seronegative.

V gene TRBV7-6 combines with J gene TRBJ2-7; no clear D gene. Germline V CDR1 and CDR2: SGHVS, FNYEAQ. V dropped 5 bases and J dropped 3 bases, with 14 bases sitting between them. The CDR3 has 14 amino acids. The CDR3 bases are TGTGCCAGCAGCCCCCAGGATGGCATCTACGAGCAGTACTTC. It codes for CASSPQDGIYEQYF.

Concerning this clone: The junction departs from the called germline gene at one end, perhaps through a read error. The chain is built from TRBV6-1 and TRBJ1-1; no reliable D call. This CDR3 has 11 residues. Germline CDR1 MNHNS, CDR2 SASEGT. CDR3 region: CASSEVGSLYF. The CDR3 region has the DNA TGTGCCAGCAGTGAAGTGGGTAGCTTGTACTTT.

The chain joins TRBV7-9 to TRBJ2-7; 15 bases line up with TRBD2. The germline V gene has CDR1 SEHNR and CDR2 FQNEAQ (reference sequence). J lost 3 bases, V lost 5 bases, and 8 bases had no gene match. The CDR3 sequence is 17 residues long. In nucleotides, the CDR3 is TGTGCCAGCAGCATAGGACTAGCGGGAGGGAGAGGCTACGAGCAGTACTTC. Protein sequence: CASSIGLAGGRGYEQYF.

The chain combines TRBV7-9 with TRBJ2-1; D gene unclear. CDR1 SEHNR and CDR2 FQNEAQ come from the germline V gene (reference sequence). The CDR3 runs 14 residues. V lost 3 bases and J lost 1, with 7 bases in between. CDR3 residues: CASSFEQSYNEQFF. DNA for the CDR3: TGTGCCAGCAGCTTCGAACAGTCCTACAATGAGCAGTTCTTC.

This chain links TRBV5-1 with TRBJ2-5; perhaps TRBD2 as D (6 bases). The J call could be wrong; TRBJ2-7 is a better fit for the DNA end. Germline V gene lookup returns CDR1 SGHRS and CDR2 YFSETQ. The CDR3 spans 15 residues. CDR3: CASSPVTGESYEQYF. CDR3 coding DNA: TGCGCCAGCAGCCCTGTGACGGGGGAATCCTACGAGCAGTACTTC.

This chain connects TRBV27 to TRBJ2-7; D possibly corresponds to TRBD2 (5 bases). The CDR3 is 13 amino acids. CDR1 is MNHEY and CDR2 is SMNVEV in the germline V gene (reference sequence). The V end lost 3 bases, the J end lost 7 bases, and 13 bases lay between the germline ends. The CDR3 sequence: CASSFPGTGEQYF. In nucleotides, the CDR3 is TGTGCCAGCAGTTTCCCCGGTACGGGAGAGCAGTACTTC.

CDR3 sequence: CASSPWTSGIKGTGELFF. For the CDR3, the DNA is TGTGCCAGCAGTCCCTGGACTAGCGGGATCAAGGGCACCGGGGAGCTGTTTTTT. The V call is TRBV28, the J call TRBJ2-2, with 12 bases fitting TRBD2. Germline V lookup: CDR1 MDHEN, CDR2 SYDVKM. The CDR3 has 18 residues. V lost 5 bases to trimming and J lost 4 bases; unmatched junction nucleotides: 11.

The chain couples TRBV6-4 to TRBJ2-7, with TRBD2 as a possible D gene (6 bases). Per the germline V gene, CDR1 is MRHNA and CDR2 is SNTAGT. CDR3 length: 13 amino acids. Trimming removed 5 bases from V and 5 bases from J, with 13 bases in between. In DNA, the CDR3 is TGTGCCAGCAGTACGAACCCGGGGGACGAGCAGTACTTC. It yields the protein CASSTNPGDEQYF.

The genes are TRBV4-1 and TRBJ1-4; perhaps TRBD1 as D (5 bases). The V gene's germline CDR1 is MGHRA and CDR2 YSYEKL. V was trimmed by 1 base and J by 7 bases, leaving 7 bases between them. The CDR3 has 13 amino acids. CDR3 DNA: TGCGCCAGCAGCCAAGTGGGGGGTGAAAAACTGTTTTTT. This codes for CASSQVGGEKLFF.